The 13 T cell receptor beta chains listed next were all sequenced from one sample in a study of cytomegalovirus exposure and HLA in healthy donors. The method was immunoSEQ multiplex PCR; TCRdb's version includes in-frame clones alone and lacks a portion of them. Among under 200,000 clones listed, roughly nine tenths were seen once. Sequenced material: PBMCs. The source is a man aged 18 to 29 in good health and CMV-seropositive.

The chain employs TRBV7-9 and TRBJ1-1; D might be TRBD1 (5 bases). Trimming left V 5 bases short and J 5 bases short, with 21 bases between. In germline, CDR1 is SEHNR, CDR2 FQNEAQ (reference sequence). This CDR3 is 16 amino acids long. CDR3 DNA sequence: TGTGCCAGCAGCACGTACTCTGGGGGGTTAAGGACTGAAGCTTTCTTT. Its translation is CASSTYSGGLRTEAFF.

The chain joins TRBV15 to TRBJ1-5; 8 bases fit TRBD1. J lost 6 bases, V lost 7 bases, and 5 bases had no gene match. Germline CDR1 and CDR2: LNHNV and YYDKDF (reference sequence). This CDR3 contains 13 residues. The CDR3 region is CATKDRAVQPQHF. The CDR3 DNA follows: TGTGCCACCAAGGACAGGGCGGTTCAGCCCCAGCATTTT.

The gene calls are TRBV19 and TRBJ2-7; 14 nucleotides line up with TRBD2. In germline, CDR1 is LNHDA, CDR2 SQIVND (reference sequence). The CDR3 is 16 amino acids. Trimming removed 5 bases from V and 5 bases from J; junction bases left unmatched: 8. The CDR3 loop is CASSSGTSGSFDEQYF. The CDR3 DNA sequence: TGTGCCAGTAGTTCAGGGACTAGCGGGAGTTTCGACGAGCAGTACTTC.

The V and J genes are TRBV27 and TRBJ1-2; D might be TRBD1 (5 bases). Germline values: CDR1 MNHEY, CDR2 SMNVEV (reference sequence). Trimming removed 3 bases at V and 2 bases at J, with 13 bases between. CDR3 length: 15 amino acids. The CDR3 DNA follows: TGTGCCAGCAGTTTGGGACTTCCCACGAACTATGGCTACACCTTC. Amino acids: CASSLGLPTNYGYTF.

The chain recombines TRBV30 with TRBJ1-4, with no clear D. Germline assignment: CDR1 GTSNPN and CDR2 SVGIG (reference sequence). CDR3 length: 14 residues. V was trimmed by 0 bases and J by 6 bases, leaving 11 bases between them. CDR3 protein: CAWSVGGSDEKLFF. DNA for the CDR3: TGTGCCTGGAGTGTAGGTGGGAGTGATGAAAAACTGTTTTTT.

The chain uses TRBV19 and TRBJ1-5; D remains ambiguous. CDR3 length: 13 amino acids. V shed 11 bases and J shed 0 bases, with 11 bases lying between them. The germline CDR1 and CDR2 sequences are LNHDA and SQIVND (reference sequence). The CDR3 coding sequence is TGTGCCGTCGGTACCCTTAGCAATCAGCCCCAGCATTTT. Translation: CAVGTLSNQPQHF.

This chain's CDR3 is CASSGGLNGYTF. CDR3 nucleotides: TGTGCCAGCAGTGGGGGACTGAATGGCTACACCTTC. The gene calls are TRBV6-1 and TRBJ1-2, with a tentative D call TRBD1 (5 bases). The CDR3 covers 12 residues. Trimming took off 4 bases at V and 6 bases at J, with 9 bases between the two ends. Germline V lookup: CDR1 MNHNS, CDR2 SASEGT.

In its sample, this clone was seen once. The J gene is TRBJ2-7, the V gene TRBV27, with D perhaps matching TRBD1 (6 bases). Per germline, CDR1 MNHEY and CDR2 SMNVEV (reference sequence). The CDR3 runs to 13 residues. The V end was cut by 2 bases, the J end by 4 bases, with 9 bases between. CDR3 loop: CASSLGGGYEQYF. In DNA, the CDR3 is TGTGCCAGCAGTTTAGGGGGCGGTTACGAGCAGTACTTC.

The chain employs TRBV12-5 and TRBJ1-1; perhaps TRBD1 as D (6 bases). Germline V CDR1 and CDR2: LGHNT, FRNRAP. The CDR3 runs 13 residues. Trimming stripped 7 bases from V and 4 bases from J, with 13 bases between. The CDR3 sequence: CASAFRGSTEAFF. The CDR3 DNA sequence: TGTGCTAGTGCCTTCAGGGGATCCACTGAAGCTTTCTTT. The variable domain in full, with the rest retrieved from reference TRBV12-5 and TRBJ1-1, is DARVTQTPRHKVTEMGQEVTMRCQPILGHNTVFWYRQTMMQGLELLAYFRNRAPLDDSGMPKDRFSAEMPDATLATLKIQPSEPRDSAVYFCASAFRGSTEAFFGQGTRLTVV.

As concerns this clone: Other DNA sequences in this specimen translate into the identical CDR3. This CDR3 is CASSLGVAGNNEQFF. The CDR3 region has the DNA TGCGCCAGCAGCTTGGGGGTAGCGGGAAACAATGAGCAGTTCTTC. J is TRBJ2-1 and V is TRBV5-1; 8 bases are a match to TRBD2. J was trimmed by 5 bases and V by 0 bases; bases with no gene match: 4. CDR1 is SGHRS and CDR2 is YFSETQ in the germline V gene. The CDR3 covers 15 residues.

The chain joins TRBV28 to TRBJ2-7, with 7 nucleotides matching TRBD1. This CDR3 is built from 16 residues. V gave up 6 bases and J gave up 2 bases; unmatched junction bases: 13. The germline V gene encodes CDR1 MDHEN and CDR2 SYDVKM. The CDR3 DNA is TGTGCCAGCAGCACCAGCCGGGACAGTAGGACCTACGAGCAGTACTTC. It encodes CASSTSRDSRTYEQYF.

The rearrangement joins TRBV11-2 to TRBJ2-7; a weak D match, TRBD2 (5 bases). Germline V CDR1 and CDR2: SGHAT, FQNNGV. The CDR3 loop spans 15 amino acids. V lost 1 base and J 4 bases, leaving 14 bases between the germline ends. The chain's CDR3 is CASSLVRDIGYEQYF. CDR3 nucleotide sequence: TGTGCCAGCAGCTTAGTCCGGGATATCGGGTACGAGCAGTACTTC.

The CDR3 region has the DNA TGTGCCAGCAGTACCCTTACAGGGCCTTTATACAATGAGCAGTTCTTC. As protein: CASSTLTGPLYNEQFF. The chain couples TRBV28 to TRBJ2-1, with D possibly matching TRBD1 (6 bases). V was shortened by 5 bases and J by 4 bases, with 18 bases between the two germline ends. Germline V gene data show CDR1 as MDHEN and CDR2 as SYDVKM. The CDR3 is made up of 16 amino acids.